Here is one T cell receptor (beta chain) with its context. Antigen: not known. The record originates from a study of blood T cells in healthy people across ages. Study-level results: A greater number of naive CD4+ cells and higher diversity distinguished long-lived donors from aged donors.

V was cut by 3 bases and J by 4 bases, with 13 bases left in between. CDR1 LGHNA and CDR2 YNFKEQ come from the germline V gene. This CDR3 is 16 amino acids long. The authors extracted at least 5 micrograms of total RNA per sample. Next came a second PCR, run for roughly 6 to 11 cycles, which used a sample-barcoded 5' primer along with a J-beta primer mix. In TCRdb, the 5' RACE reads were re-called with MiXCR into one record per CDR3 protein. The sample comprises 790,000 or so distinct CDR3 sequences, around three fifths of which are singletons, and about a quarter rests with the top ten. The sequenced sample consisted of blood. The gene calls are TRBV4-2 and TRBJ2-6; D uncertain. The clonotype originates from a man aged 40-49 years in good health. The CDR3 here is CASSHPQTLGANVLTF. CDR3 in DNA: TGTGCCAGCAGCCATCCCCAGACCCTGGGGGCCAACGTCCTGACTTTC.